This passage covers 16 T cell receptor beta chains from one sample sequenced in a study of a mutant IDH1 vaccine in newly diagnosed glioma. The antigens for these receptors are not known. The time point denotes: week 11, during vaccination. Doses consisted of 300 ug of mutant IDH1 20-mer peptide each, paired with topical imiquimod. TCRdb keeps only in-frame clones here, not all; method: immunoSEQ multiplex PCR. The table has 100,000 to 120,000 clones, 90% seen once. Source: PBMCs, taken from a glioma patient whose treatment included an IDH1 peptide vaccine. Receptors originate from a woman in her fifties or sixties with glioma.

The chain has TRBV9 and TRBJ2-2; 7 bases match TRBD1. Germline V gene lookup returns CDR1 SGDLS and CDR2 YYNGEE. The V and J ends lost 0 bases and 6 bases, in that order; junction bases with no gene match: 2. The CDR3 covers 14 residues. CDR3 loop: CASSVDQGAGELFF. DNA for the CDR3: TGTGCCAGCAGCGTAGATCAGGGGGCCGGGGAGCTGTTTTTT.

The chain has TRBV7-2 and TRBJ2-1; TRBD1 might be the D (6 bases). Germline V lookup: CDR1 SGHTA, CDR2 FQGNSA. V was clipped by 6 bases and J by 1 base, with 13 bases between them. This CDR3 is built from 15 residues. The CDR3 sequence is CASRFTGTSYNEQFF. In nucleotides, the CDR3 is TGTGCCAGCAGGTTTACAGGGACGTCCTACAATGAGCAGTTCTTC.

CDR3 amino acids: CASSDRKGQGAEGELFF. CDR3 DNA: TGCGCCAGCAGTGATCGAAAGGGACAGGGGGCGGAAGGGGAGCTGTTTTTT. This rearrangement joins TRBV10-2 to TRBJ2-2; 12 positions agree with TRBD1. The CDR3 has 17 residues. CDR1 is WSHSY, CDR2 SAAADI, per germline. After removal of 3 bases from V and 8 bases from J, the junction contained 10 bases not matched to a gene.

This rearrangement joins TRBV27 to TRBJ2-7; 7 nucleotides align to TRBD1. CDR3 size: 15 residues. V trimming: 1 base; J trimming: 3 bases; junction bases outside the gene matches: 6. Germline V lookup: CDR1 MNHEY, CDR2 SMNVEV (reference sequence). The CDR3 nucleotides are TGTGCCAGCAGTTTATTCCCCGACAGGGACTACGAGCAGTACTTC. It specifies CASSLFPDRDYEQYF.

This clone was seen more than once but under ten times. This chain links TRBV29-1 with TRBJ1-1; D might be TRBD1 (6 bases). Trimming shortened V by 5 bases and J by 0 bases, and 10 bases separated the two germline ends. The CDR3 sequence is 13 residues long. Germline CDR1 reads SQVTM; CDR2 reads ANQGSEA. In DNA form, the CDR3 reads TGCAGCGTTCGGGGGCAGTTGAACACTGAAGCTTTCTTT. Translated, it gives CSVRGQLNTEAFF.

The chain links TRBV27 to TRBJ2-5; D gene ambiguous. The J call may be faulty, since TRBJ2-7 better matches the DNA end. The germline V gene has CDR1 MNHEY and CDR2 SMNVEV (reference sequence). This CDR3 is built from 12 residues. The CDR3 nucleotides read TGTGCCAGCAGTACCGGCTCCTACGAGCAGTACTTC. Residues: CASSTGSYEQYF.

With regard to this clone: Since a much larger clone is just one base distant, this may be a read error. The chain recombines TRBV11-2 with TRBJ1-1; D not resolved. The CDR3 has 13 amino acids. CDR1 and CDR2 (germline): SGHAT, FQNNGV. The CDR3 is CASSWALNTEAFF. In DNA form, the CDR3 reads TGTGCTAGCAGCTGGGCGCTGAACACTGAAGCTTTCTTT.

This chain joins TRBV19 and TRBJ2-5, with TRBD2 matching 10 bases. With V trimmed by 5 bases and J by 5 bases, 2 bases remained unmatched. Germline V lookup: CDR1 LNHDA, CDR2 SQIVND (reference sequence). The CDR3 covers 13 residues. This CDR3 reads CASSLSGGETQYF. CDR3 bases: TGTGCCAGTAGTCTTAGCGGGGGGGAGACCCAGTACTTC.

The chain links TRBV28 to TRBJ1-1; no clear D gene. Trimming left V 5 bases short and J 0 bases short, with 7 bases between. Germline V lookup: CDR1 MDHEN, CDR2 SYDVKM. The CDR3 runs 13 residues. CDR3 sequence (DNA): TGTGCCAGCAGTCTCGACATGAACACTGAAGCTTTCTTT. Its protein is CASSLDMNTEAFF.

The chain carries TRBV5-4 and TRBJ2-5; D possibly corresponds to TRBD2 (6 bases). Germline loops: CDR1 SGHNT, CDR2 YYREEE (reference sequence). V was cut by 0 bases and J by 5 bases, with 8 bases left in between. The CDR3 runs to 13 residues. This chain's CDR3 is CASSLAGAETQYF. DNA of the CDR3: TGTGCCAGCAGCTTGGCGGGAGCGGAGACCCAGTACTTC.

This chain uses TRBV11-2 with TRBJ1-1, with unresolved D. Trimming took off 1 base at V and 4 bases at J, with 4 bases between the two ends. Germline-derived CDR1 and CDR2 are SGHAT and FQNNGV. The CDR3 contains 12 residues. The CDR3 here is CASSLVPTEAFF. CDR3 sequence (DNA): TGTGCCAGCAGCTTAGTACCCACTGAAGCTTTCTTT. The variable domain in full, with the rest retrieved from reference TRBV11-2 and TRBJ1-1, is EAGVAQSPRYKIIEKRQSVAFWCNPISGHATLYWYQQILGQGPKLLIQFQNNGVVDDSQLPKDRFSAERLKGVDSTLKIQPAKLEDSAVYLCASSLVPTEAFFGQGTRLTVV.

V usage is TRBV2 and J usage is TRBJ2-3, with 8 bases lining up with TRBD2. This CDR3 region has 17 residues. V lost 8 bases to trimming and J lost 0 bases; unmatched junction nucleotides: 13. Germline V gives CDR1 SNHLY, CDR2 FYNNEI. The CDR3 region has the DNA TGTGCCAGCCATAGCGGGACCCGTCTCACTAGCACAGATACGCAGTATTTT. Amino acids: CASHSGTRLTSTDTQYF.

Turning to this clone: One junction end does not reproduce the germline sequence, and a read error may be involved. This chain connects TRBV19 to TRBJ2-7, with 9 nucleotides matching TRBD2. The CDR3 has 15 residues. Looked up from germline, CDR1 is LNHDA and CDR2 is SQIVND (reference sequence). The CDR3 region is CATSRLAGATYEQYF. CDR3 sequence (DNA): TGTGCCACTAGTCGATTAGCGGGAGCGACCTACGAGCAGTACTTC. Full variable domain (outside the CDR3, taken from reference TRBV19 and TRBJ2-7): DGGITQSPKYLFRKEGQNVTLSCEQNLNHDAMYWYRQDPGQGLRLIYYSQIVNDFQKGDIAEGYSVSREKKESFPLTVTSAQKNPTAFYLCATSRLAGATYEQYFGPGTRLTVT.

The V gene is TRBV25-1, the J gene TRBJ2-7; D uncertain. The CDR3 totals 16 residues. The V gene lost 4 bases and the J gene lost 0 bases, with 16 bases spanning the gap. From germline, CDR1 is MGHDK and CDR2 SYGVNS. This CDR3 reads CASSALGRYGSYEQYF. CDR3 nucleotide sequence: TGTGCCAGCAGTGCCTTGGGCAGGTACGGCTCCTACGAGCAGTACTTC.

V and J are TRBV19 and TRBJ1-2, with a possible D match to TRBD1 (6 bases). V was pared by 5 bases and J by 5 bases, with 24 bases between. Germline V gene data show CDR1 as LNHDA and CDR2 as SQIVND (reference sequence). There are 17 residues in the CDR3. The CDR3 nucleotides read TGTGCCAGTAGTCTCTCTCGGGGTACAGGGCGCCGGTATGGCTACACCTTC. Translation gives CASSLSRGTGRRYGYTF.

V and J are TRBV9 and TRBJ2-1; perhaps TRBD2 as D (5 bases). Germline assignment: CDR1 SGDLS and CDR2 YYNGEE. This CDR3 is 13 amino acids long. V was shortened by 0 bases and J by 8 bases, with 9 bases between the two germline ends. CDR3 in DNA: TGTGCCAGCAGCGTAGCTCGGGGAGATGAGCAGTTCTTC. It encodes CASSVARGDEQFF. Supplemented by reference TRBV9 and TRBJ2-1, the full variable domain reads DSGVTQTPKHLITATGQRVTLRCSPRSGDLSVYWYQQSLDQGLQFLIQYYNGEERAKGNILERFSAQQFPDLHSELNLSSLELGDSALYFCASSVARGDEQFFGPGTRLTVL.